The 19 T cell receptor beta chains listed next were all sequenced from one sample in a study of T cell responses to AZD1222 COVID-19 vaccine. The method was immunoSEQ multiplex PCR; TCRdb's version includes in-frame clones alone and lacks a portion of them. The sample contains fewer than 150,000 clones, roughly 92% of which appear only once. The starting material was peripheral blood, obtained on day 0 of AZD1222 vaccination. These receptors were collected from an adult in good health.

The gene calls are TRBV28 and TRBJ1-2; TRBD1 matches 7 bases. Germline V CDR1 and CDR2: MDHEN, SYDVKM. The trim removed 4 bases at V and 4 bases at J, leaving 6 bases unmatched. The CDR3 consists of 14 residues. CDR3 residues: CASSSPGQSYGYTF. CDR3 coding DNA: TGTGCCAGCAGTTCTCCGGGACAGAGCTATGGCTACACCTTC.

This chain uses TRBV5-1 with TRBJ1-6, with a tentative D call TRBD1 (6 bases). V dropped 4 bases and J dropped 10 bases, with 15 bases sitting between them. CDR3 length equals 14 residues. Germline V gives CDR1 SGHRS, CDR2 YFSETQ. CDR3 nucleotide sequence: TGCGCCAGCAGCAGCAGGGGTGAGGAGTCACCCCTCCACTTT. It codes for CASSSRGEESPLHF.

The V call is TRBV6-4, the J call TRBJ1-3, with D perhaps TRBD1 (6 bases). V dropped 1 base and J dropped 5 bases, with 21 bases sitting between them. The germline V gene has CDR1 MRHNA and CDR2 SNTAGT. CDR3 size: 18 residues. This CDR3 is CASSDCPPDRILRNTIYF. The CDR3 DNA is TGTGCCAGCAGTGACTGCCCGCCTGACAGGATTCTTAGAAACACCATATATTTT.

This chain uses TRBV11-2 with TRBJ2-5; D ambiguous. The V gene's germline CDR1 is SGHAT and CDR2 FQNNGV. The CDR3 has 15 residues. Trimming shortened V by 5 bases and J by 4 bases, and 17 bases separated the two germline ends. The CDR3 nucleotides are TGTGCCAGCAGCGCCGCGAAAGGGCGGAGAGAGACCCAGTACTTC. It yields the protein CASSAAKGRRETQYF.

Written as DNA, the CDR3 is TGTGCCAGCAATACCGAAGGGGGCAGGGGCATCCCCAATCAGCCCCAGCATTTT. Translating it yields CASNTEGGRGIPNQPQHF. This chain joins TRBV28 and TRBJ1-5, with 7 nucleotides matching TRBD1. CDR1 MDHEN and CDR2 SYDVKM come from the germline V gene. The CDR3 consists of 18 residues. The V gene end was trimmed by 7 bases and the J gene end by 3 bases; junction bases not matched to a gene: 18.

This clone has a single count. This chain links TRBV11-3 with TRBJ2-1, with a tentative D call TRBD2 (6 bases). The V end lost 0 bases, the J end lost 0 bases, and 6 bases lay between the germline ends. CDR3 length: 15 residues. Germline values: CDR1 SGHNT, CDR2 YENEEA. DNA for the CDR3: TGTGCCAGCAGCTTAGACGGGAGCTCCTACAATGAGCAGTTCTTC. It specifies CASSLDGSSYNEQFF.

The rearrangement links TRBV19 to TRBJ1-3; D unclear. CDR1 LNHDA and CDR2 SQIVND come from the germline V gene (reference sequence). The CDR3 totals 15 residues. Between the trimmed V and J ends, which lost 3 bases and 4 bases, there was a span of 13 bases. The CDR3 sequence: CASSINWFTGNTIYF. The CDR3 DNA follows: TGTGCCAGTAGTATTAACTGGTTTACCGGAAACACCATATATTTT.

This clone appeared once. V gene TRBV13 combines with J gene TRBJ1-1; unclear D gene. V lost 4 bases and J lost 0, with 6 bases in between. The germline V gene has CDR1 PRHDT and CDR2 FYEKMQ (reference sequence). This CDR3 is 13 amino acids long. The CDR3 DNA is TGTGCCAGCAGCTCCACTATGAACACTGAAGCTTTCTTT. Its translation is CASSSTMNTEAFF.

This clone was found a few times. The chain has TRBV20-1 and TRBJ1-1, with TRBD1 as a possible D gene (6 bases). CDR3 length: 11 residues. The V gene's germline CDR1 is DFQATT and CDR2 SNEGSKA (reference sequence). The V and J ends lost 6 bases and 11 bases respectively, with 16 bases between them. The CDR3 loop is CSAEQGVWAFF. The CDR3 coding sequence is TGCAGTGCAGAACAGGGAGTGTGGGCTTTCTTT.

The chain recombines TRBV10-3 with TRBJ1-2; D possibly corresponds to TRBD1 (5 bases). The CDR3 contains 14 residues. The V gene lost 5 bases and the J gene lost 4 bases, with 14 bases spanning the gap. Germline V lookup: CDR1 ENHRY, CDR2 SYGVKD. The CDR3 here is CAISTGSPGYGYTF. The CDR3 DNA is TGTGCCATCAGTACAGGCAGCCCAGGCTATGGCTACACCTTC.

The chain employs TRBV11-2 and TRBJ2-7; D not certain. Germline values: CDR1 SGHAT, CDR2 FQNNGV. Trimming cost V 5 bases and J 6 bases, with 11 bases left between them. CDR3 size: 12 residues. The CDR3 nucleotides are TGTGCCAGCAGCGGATATAACAGCGAGCAGTACTTC. Its protein product is CASSGYNSEQYF.

V gene TRBV7-9 combines with J gene TRBJ1-3; 8 bases map to TRBD1. The CDR3 covers 16 residues. Germline V gene data show CDR1 as SEHNR and CDR2 as FQNEAQ (reference sequence). V dropped 3 bases and J dropped 2; count of bases not matched to a gene: 6. CDR3 sequence reads: CASSFKGQGAGNTIYF. CDR3 nucleotides: TGTGCCAGCAGCTTCAAAGGACAGGGAGCTGGAAACACCATATATTTT. The complete variable domain, with remaining parts taken from reference TRBV7-9 and TRBJ1-3, reads DTGVSQNPRHKITKRGQNVTFRCDPISEHNRLYWYRQTLGQGPEFLTYFQNEAQLEKSRLLSDRFSAERPKGSFSTLEIQRTEQGDSAMYLCASSFKGQGAGNTIYFGEGSWLTVV.

This chain joins TRBV12-5 and TRBJ1-6; TRBD1 might be the D (5 bases). This CDR3 contains 12 residues. The germline gives CDR1 LGHNT, CDR2 FRNRAP. Trimming left V 5 bases short and J 13 bases short, with 12 bases between. CDR3 sequence (DNA): TGTGCTAGTGGTGGGGCTCTTTGGCCCCTCCACTTT. It translates to CASGGALWPLHF. The full variable domain, with the rest looked up from reference TRBV12-5 and TRBJ1-6, is DARVTQTPRHKVTEMGQEVTMRCQPILGHNTVFWYRQTMMQGLELLAYFRNRAPLDDSGMPKDRFSAEMPDATLATLKIQPSEPRDSAVYFCASGGALWPLHFGNGTRLTVT.

The chain has TRBV19 and TRBJ1-2, with 7 positions matching TRBD1. The junction had 5 bases not matched to a gene; V was cut back by 5 bases and J by 2 bases. This CDR3 spans 14 amino acids. Germline V gene lookup returns CDR1 LNHDA and CDR2 SQIVND (reference sequence). DNA for the CDR3: TGTGCCAGTAGTCCTACGGACAGGAACTATGGCTACACCTTC. This codes for CASSPTDRNYGYTF.

The CDR3: CASSYTGGNTEAFF. The CDR3 DNA sequence: TGCGCCAGCAGCTACACAGGGGGAAACACTGAAGCTTTCTTT. This chain links TRBV5-1 with TRBJ1-1, with 8 bases identical to TRBD1. J was trimmed by 2 bases and V by 3 bases; bases with no gene match: 3. Germline CDR1 SGHRS, CDR2 YFSETQ. This CDR3 is 14 amino acids long.

This chain uses TRBV12-5 with TRBJ1-5, with TRBD1 matching 7 bases. The V gene's germline CDR1 is LGHNT and CDR2 FRNRAP. Trimming cost V 7 bases and J 6 bases; bases outside gene matches: 9. This CDR3 spans 14 amino acids. The CDR3 sequence: CASADRATSQPQHF. The CDR3 coding sequence is TGTGCTAGTGCCGACAGGGCAACGAGTCAGCCCCAGCATTTT.

The chain is built from TRBV7-9 and TRBJ1-1; the match to TRBD1 covers 7 bases. J lost 1 base, V lost 5 bases, and 4 bases had no gene match. Germline V CDR1 and CDR2: SEHNR, FQNEAQ (reference sequence). This CDR3 has 14 residues. The DNA of the CDR3 is TGTGCCAGCAGCCCGACAGGGAGGAACACTGAAGCTTTCTTT. Translated: CASSPTGRNTEAFF.

The chain uses TRBV9 and TRBJ1-3; TRBD1 might be the D (6 bases). V was shortened by 4 bases and J by 0 bases, with 23 bases between the two germline ends. This CDR3 has 19 residues. The germline gives CDR1 SGDLS, CDR2 YYNGEE. CDR3 protein: CASSPQGTGTISSGNTIYF. The CDR3 bases are TGTGCCAGCAGCCCGCAAGGAACAGGGACCATCTCCTCTGGAAACACCATATATTTT.

The chain joins TRBV7-2 to TRBJ1-1; D is perhaps TRBD1 (5 bases). The germline CDR1 and CDR2 sequences are SGHTA and FQGNSA. Trimming removed 3 bases from V and 6 bases from J, with 23 bases in between. The CDR3 is made up of 17 amino acids. This CDR3 is CASSFIFQGGFTAEAFF. CDR3 DNA sequence: TGTGCCAGCAGCTTTATATTCCAGGGCGGTTTTACCGCTGAAGCTTTCTTT.